This TCR beta chain derives from a study of T cell responses to AZD1222 COVID-19 vaccine. Regarding this clone: Its matching antigen is unknown.

Second-dose recipients at about 4 or about 12 weeks were treated as one pooled group. Germline CDR1 reads SGHVS; CDR2 reads FNYEAQ. CDR3 length equals 16 residues. Trimming shortened V by 5 bases and J by 7 bases, and 21 bases separated the two germline ends. Here immunoSEQ multiplex PCR was the method, and the copy in TCRdb shows in-frame clones only, minus some. In the table there are about 100,000 clones, 80% to 95% of which are singletons. Study-wide results and limits: Vaccine-related CD4 TCRs covered spike, predominating at 160-218 and 743-854. AZD1222 recipients seropositive at baseline numbered only 5 or 6.

This chain connects TRBV7-6 to TRBJ2-1; TRBD1 is a possible D gene (5 bases). The TCR was taken from an adult who received the AZD1222 COVID-19 vaccine. The sequencing used peripheral blood, collected 28 days after the second AZD1222 dose. The chain's CDR3 is CASSPDWARERNEQFF. CDR3 bases: TGTGCCAGCAGCCCTGATTGGGCCAGGGAAAGGAATGAGCAGTTCTTC. Using reference TRBV7-6 and TRBJ2-1 for the parts outside the CDR3, the full variable domain is GAGVSQSPRYKVTKRGQDVALRCDPISGHVSLYWYRQALGQGPEFLTYFNYEAQQDKSGLPNDRFSAERPEGSISTLTIQRTEQRDSAMYRCASSPDWARERNEQFFGPGTRLTVL.